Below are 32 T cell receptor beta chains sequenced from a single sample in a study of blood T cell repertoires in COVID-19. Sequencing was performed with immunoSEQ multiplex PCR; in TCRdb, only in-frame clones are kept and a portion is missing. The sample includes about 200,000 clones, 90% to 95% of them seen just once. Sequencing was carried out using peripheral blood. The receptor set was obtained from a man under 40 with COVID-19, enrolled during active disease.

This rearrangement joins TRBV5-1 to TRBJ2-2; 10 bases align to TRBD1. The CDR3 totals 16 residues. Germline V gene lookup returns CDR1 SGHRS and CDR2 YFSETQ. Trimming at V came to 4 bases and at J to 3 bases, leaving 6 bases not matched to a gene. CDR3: CASSPDRGQDTGELFF. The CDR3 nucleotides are TGCGCCAGCAGCCCAGACAGGGGGCAGGACACCGGGGAGCTGTTTTTT.

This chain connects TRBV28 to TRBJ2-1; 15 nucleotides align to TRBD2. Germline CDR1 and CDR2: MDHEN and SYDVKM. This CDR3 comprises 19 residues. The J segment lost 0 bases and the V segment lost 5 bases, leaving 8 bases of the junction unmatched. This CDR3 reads CASSPGLAGGRGSYNEQFF. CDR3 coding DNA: TGTGCCAGCAGTCCGGGACTAGCGGGGGGCAGGGGCTCCTACAATGAGCAGTTCTTC.

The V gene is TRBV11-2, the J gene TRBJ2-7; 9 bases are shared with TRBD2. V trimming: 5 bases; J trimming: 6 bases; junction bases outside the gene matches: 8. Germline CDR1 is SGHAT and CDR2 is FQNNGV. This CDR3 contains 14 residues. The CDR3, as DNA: TGTGCCAGCAGCCGAGGGCGGGGGGGCCTCGAGCAGTACTTC. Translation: CASSRGRGGLEQYF.

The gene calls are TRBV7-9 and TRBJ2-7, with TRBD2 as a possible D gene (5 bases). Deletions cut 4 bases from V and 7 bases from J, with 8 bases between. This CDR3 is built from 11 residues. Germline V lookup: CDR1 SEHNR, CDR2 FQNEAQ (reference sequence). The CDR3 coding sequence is TGTGCCAGCAGCTGGGAGAGGGAGCAGTACTTC. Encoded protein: CASSWEREQYF.

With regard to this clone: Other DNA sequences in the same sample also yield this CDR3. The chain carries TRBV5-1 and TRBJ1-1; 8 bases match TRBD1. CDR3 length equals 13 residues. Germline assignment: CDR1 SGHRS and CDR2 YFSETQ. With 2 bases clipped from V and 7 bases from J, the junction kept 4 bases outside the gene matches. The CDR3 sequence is CASSFGQGVEAFF. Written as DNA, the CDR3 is TGCGCCAGCAGCTTCGGACAGGGTGTTGAAGCTTTCTTT.

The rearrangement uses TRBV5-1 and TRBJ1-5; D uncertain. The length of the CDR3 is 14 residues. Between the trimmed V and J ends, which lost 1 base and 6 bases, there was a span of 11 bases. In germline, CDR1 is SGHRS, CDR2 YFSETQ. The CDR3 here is CASSLSSGAQPQHF. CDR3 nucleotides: TGCGCCAGCAGCTTGTCTTCAGGCGCTCAGCCCCAGCATTTT.

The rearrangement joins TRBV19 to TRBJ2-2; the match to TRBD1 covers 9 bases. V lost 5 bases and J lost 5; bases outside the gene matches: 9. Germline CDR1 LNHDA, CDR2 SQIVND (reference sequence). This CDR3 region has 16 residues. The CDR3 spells CASSYRGPWKTGELFF. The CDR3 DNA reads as TGTGCCAGTAGTTACAGGGGGCCCTGGAAGACCGGGGAGCTGTTTTTT.

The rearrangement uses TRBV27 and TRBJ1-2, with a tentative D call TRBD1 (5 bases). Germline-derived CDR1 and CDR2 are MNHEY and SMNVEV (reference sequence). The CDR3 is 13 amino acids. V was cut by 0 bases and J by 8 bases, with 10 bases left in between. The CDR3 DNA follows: TGTGCCAGCAGTTTATCGGGGGGGACGGGCTACACCTTC. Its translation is CASSLSGGTGYTF.

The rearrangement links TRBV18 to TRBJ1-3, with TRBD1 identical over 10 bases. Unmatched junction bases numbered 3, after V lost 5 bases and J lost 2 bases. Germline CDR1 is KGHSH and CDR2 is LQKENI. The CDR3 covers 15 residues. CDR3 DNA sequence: TGTGCCAGCTCATCGGGACAGGGGCCTGGAAACACCATATATTTT. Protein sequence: CASSSGQGPGNTIYF.

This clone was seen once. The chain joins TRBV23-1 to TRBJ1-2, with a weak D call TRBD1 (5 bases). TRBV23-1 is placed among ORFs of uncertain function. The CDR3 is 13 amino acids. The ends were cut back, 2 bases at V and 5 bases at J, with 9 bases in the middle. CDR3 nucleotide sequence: TGCGCCAGCAGTCAACAGGGTCGATATGGCTACACCTTC. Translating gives CASSQQGRYGYTF.

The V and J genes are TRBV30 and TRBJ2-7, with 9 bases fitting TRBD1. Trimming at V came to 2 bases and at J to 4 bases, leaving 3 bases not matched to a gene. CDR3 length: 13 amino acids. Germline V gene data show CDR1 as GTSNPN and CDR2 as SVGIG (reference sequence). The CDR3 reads CAWSRGQGYEQYF. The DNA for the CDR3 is TGTGCCTGGAGTAGGGGACAGGGATACGAGCAGTACTTC.

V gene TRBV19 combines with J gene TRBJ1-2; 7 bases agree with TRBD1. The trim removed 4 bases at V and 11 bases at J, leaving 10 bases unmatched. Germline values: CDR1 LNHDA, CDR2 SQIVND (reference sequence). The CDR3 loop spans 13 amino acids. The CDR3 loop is CASSSNRGGGYTF. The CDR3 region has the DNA TGTGCCAGTAGTAGTAACAGGGGAGGAGGGTACACCTTC.

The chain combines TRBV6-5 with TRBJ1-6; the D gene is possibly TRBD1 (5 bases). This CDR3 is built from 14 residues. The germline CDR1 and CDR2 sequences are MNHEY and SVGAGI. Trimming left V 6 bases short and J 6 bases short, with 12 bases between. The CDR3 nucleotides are TGTGCCAGCAGCAGAGGGACTGCTAATTCACCCCTCCACTTT. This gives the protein CASSRGTANSPLHF.

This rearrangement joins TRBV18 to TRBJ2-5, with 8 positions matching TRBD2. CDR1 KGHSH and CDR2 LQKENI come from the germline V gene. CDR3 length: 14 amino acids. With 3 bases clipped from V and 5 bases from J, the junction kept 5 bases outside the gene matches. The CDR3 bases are TGTGCCAGCTCACCTCCGGGACTAGGGGAGACCCAGTACTTC. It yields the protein CASSPPGLGETQYF.

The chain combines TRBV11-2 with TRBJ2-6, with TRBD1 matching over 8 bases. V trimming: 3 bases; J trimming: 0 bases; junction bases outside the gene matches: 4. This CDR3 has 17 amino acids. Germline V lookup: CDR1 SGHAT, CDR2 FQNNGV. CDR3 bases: TGTGCCAGCAGCTTCAGGGGGCAAAGCTCTGGGGCCAACGTCCTGACTTTC. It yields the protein CASSFRGQSSGANVLTF. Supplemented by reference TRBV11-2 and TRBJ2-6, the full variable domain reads EAGVAQSPRYKIIEKRQSVAFWCNPISGHATLYWYQQILGQGPKLLIQFQNNGVVDDSQLPKDRFSAERLKGVDSTLKIQPAKLEDSAVYLCASSFRGQSSGANVLTFGAGSRLTVL.

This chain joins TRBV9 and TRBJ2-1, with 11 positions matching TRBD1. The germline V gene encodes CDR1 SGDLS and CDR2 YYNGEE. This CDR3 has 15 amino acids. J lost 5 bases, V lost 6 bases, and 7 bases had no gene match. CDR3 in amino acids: CASTPSGQGDNEQFF. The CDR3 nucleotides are TGTGCCAGCACTCCCTCGGGACAGGGGGACAATGAGCAGTTCTTC. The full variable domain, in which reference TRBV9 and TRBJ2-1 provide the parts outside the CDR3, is DSGVTQTPKHLITATGQRVTLRCSPRSGDLSVYWYQQSLDQGLQFLIQYYNGEERAKGNILERFSAQQFPDLHSELNLSSLELGDSALYFCASTPSGQGDNEQFFGPGTRLTVL.

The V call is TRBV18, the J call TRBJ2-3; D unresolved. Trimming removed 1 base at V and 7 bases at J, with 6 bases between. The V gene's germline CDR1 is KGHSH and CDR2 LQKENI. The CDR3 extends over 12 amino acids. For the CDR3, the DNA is TGTGCCAGCTCACCACGAGAGTATACGCAGTATTTT. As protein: CASSPREYTQYF.

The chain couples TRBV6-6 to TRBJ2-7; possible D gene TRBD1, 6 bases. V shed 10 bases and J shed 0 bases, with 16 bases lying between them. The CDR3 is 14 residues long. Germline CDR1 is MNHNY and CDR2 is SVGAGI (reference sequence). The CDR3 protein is CATGDLDSSYEQYF. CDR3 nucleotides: TGTGCCACCGGAGATTTGGACAGCTCCTACGAGCAGTACTTC.

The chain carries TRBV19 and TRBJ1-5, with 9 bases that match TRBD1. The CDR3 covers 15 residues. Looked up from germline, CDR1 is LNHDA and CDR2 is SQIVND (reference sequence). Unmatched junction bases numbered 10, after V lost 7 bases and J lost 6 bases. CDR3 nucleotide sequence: TGTGCCAGTACGCCTGGGACAGGGCCAGGTCAGCCCCAGCATTTT. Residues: CASTPGTGPGQPQHF.

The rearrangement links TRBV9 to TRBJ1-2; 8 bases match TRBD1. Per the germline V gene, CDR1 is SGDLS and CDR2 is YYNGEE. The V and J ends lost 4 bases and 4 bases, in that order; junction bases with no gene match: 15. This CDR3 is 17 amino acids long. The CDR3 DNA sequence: TGTGCCAGCAGCCCAGACCCCTCCAGGGGGCAGCGCTATGGCTACACCTTC. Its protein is CASSPDPSRGQRYGYTF.

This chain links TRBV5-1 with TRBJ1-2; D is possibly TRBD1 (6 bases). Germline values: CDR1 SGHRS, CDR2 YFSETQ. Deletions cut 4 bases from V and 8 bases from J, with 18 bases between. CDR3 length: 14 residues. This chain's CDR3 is CASSQIQGPGGYTF. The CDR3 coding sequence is TGCGCCAGCAGCCAGATACAGGGACCTGGGGGCTACACCTTC.

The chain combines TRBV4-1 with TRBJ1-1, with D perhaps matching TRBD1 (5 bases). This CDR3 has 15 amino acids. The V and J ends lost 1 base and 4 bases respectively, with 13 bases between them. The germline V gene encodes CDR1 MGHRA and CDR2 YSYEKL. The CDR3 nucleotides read TGCGCCAGCAGCCAAGGCAGGGAGGCAGGCACTGAAGCTTTCTTT. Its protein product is CASSQGREAGTEAFF.

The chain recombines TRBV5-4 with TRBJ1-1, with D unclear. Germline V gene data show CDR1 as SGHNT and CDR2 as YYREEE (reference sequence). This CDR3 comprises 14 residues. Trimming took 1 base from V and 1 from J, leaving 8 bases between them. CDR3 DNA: TGTGCCAGCAGCTTGCGGCAGGAGAACACTGAAGCTTTCTTT. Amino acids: CASSLRQENTEAFF.

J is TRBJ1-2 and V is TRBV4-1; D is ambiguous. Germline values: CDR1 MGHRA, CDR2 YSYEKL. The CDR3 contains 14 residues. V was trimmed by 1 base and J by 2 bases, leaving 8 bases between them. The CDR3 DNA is TGCGCCAGCAGCCAAGTTGGAGACAACTATGGCTACACCTTC. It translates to CASSQVGDNYGYTF.

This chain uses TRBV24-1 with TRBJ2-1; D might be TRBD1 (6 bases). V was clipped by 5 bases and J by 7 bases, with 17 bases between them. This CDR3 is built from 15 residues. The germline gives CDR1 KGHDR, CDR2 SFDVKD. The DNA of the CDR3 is TGTGCCACCAGTGGGAAGACAGGTCTTGGGAATGAGCAGTTCTTC. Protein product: CATSGKTGLGNEQFF.

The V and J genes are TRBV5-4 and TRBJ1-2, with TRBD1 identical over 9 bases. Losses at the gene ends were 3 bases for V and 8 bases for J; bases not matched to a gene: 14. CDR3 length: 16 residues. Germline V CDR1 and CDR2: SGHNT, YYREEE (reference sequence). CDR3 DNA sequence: TGTGCCAGCAGCTCCGGTCCCGGGACAGGGTCAGTGGGCTACACCTTC. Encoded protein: CASSSGPGTGSVGYTF.

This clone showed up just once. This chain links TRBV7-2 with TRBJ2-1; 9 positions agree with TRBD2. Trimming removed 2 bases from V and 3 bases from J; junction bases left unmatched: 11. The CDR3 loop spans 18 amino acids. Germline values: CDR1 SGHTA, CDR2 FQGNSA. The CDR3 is CASSLLAGGGAVYNEQFF. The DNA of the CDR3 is TGTGCCAGCAGCTTATTAGCCGGCGGGGGGGCAGTCTACAATGAGCAGTTCTTC.

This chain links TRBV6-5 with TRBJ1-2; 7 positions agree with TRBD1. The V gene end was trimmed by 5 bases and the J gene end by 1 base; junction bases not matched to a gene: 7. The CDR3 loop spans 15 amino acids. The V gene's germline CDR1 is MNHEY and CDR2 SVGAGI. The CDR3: CASSTGAEDNYGYTF. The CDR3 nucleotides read TGTGCCAGCAGTACAGGGGCGGAGGATAACTATGGCTACACCTTC.

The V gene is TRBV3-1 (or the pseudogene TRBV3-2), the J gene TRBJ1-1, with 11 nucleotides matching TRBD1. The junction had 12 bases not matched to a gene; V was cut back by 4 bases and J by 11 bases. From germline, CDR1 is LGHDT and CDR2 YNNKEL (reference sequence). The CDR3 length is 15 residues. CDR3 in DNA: TGTGCCAGCAGCCCCCAGTGGACAGGGGGCGCGGAGGCTTTCTTT. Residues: CASSPQWTGGAEAFF.

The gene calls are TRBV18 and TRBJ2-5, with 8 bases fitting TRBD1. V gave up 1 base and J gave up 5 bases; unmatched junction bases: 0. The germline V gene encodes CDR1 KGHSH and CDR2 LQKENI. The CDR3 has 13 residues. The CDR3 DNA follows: TGTGCCAGCTCACCACGACAGGGGGAGACCCAGTACTTC. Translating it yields CASSPRQGETQYF.

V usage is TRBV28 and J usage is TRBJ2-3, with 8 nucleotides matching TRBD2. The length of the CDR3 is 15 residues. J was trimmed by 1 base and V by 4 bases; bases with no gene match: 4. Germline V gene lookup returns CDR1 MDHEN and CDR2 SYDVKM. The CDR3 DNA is TGTGCCAGCAGTTCCACCGGGGGGGGCACAGATACGCAGTATTTT. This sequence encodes CASSSTGGGTDTQYF.

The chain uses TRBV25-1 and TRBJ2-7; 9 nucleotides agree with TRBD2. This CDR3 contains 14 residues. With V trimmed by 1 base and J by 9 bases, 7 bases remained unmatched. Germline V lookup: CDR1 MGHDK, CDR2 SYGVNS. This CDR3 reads CASSEWLAGNGQYF. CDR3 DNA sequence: TGTGCCAGCAGTGAATGGCTAGCGGGGAACGGGCAGTACTTC.